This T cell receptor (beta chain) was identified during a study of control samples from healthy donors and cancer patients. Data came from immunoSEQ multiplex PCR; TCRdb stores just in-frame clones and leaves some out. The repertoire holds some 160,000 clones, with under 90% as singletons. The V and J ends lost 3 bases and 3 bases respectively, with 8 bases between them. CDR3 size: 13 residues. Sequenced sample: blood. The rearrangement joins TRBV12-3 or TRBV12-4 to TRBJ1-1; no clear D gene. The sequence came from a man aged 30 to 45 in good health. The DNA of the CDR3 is TGTGCCAGCAGTTTCATGGAGGACACTGAAGCTTTCTTT. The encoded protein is CASSFMEDTEAFF.